A single T cell receptor (beta chain) is shown here with its context. Its antigen is not identified. This sample was included in a study of shared clonotypes between healthy human individuals. Some clones are missing from TCRdb's copy, which holds only in-frame ones; the method was immunoSEQ multiplex PCR. Among around 1.5 million clones listed, 98% were seen once. V lost 6 bases to trimming and J lost 4 bases; unmatched junction nucleotides: 9. The germline V gene encodes CDR1 KGHSH and CDR2 LQKENI. The CDR3 has 16 amino acids. Study-wide results and limits: Read depth was anticipated to influence clonotype sharing among donors. Among non-shared clonotypes, generation probabilities were lower than among those shared by all four donors. A limitation of the genetic and exposure-history diversity represented arose from few donors.

The sample consisted of naive CD4+ T cells sorted from blood. Subset specified: CD45RA+ positively selected. This receptor was taken from a man aged 25 to 40 in good health. This rearrangement joins TRBV18 to TRBJ2-2, with 9 nucleotides matching TRBD2. The CDR3 here is CASSSLASGTTGELFF. The DNA for the CDR3 is TGTGCCAGCTCTAGTTTGGCTAGCGGGACCACCGGGGAGCTGTTTTTT.